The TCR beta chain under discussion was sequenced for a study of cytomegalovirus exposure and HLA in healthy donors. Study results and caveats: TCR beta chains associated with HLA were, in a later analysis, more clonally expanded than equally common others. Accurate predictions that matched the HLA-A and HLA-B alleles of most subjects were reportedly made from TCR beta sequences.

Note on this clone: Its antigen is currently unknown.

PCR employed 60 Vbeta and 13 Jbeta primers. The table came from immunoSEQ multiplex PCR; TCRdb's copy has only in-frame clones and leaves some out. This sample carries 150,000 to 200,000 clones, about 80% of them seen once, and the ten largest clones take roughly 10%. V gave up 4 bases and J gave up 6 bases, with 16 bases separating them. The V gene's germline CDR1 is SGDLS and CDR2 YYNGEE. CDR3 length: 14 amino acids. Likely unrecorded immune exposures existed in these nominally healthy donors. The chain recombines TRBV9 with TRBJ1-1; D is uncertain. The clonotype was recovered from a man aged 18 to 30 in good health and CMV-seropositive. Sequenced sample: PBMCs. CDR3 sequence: CASSPRTGKAEAFF. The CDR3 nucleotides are TGTGCCAGCAGCCCCCGGACGGGGAAGGCTGAAGCTTTCTTT. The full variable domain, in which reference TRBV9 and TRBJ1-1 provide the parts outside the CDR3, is DSGVTQTPKHLITATGQRVTLRCSPRSGDLSVYWYQQSLDQGLQFLIQYYNGEERAKGNILERFSAQQFPDLHSELNLSSLELGDSALYFCASSPRTGKAEAFFGQGTRLTVV.